This T cell receptor (beta chain) derives from a study of blood T cell repertoires in COVID-19. Living in about two dozen US areas, the participants were between 18 and 89 years of age. Assay used: immunoSEQ multiplex PCR; TCRdb lists only in-frame clones, some missing. This table has about 220,000 clones, around 83% appearing once. This clone was detected only a few times. Germline assignment: CDR1 SGDLS and CDR2 YYNGEE. The CDR3 runs to 12 residues. The V gene lost 4 bases and the J gene lost 3 bases, with 7 bases spanning the gap. Sequencing was carried out using PBMCs or T cells enriched from blood (not recorded which). The clonotype was recovered from a woman aged 40 to 55 who had recovered from COVID-19. This chain links TRBV9 with TRBJ1-1; D gene uncertain. CDR3 nucleotides: TGTGCCAGCAGCTTACCGGACACTGAAGCTTTCTTT. Protein sequence: CASSLPDTEAFF. The whole variable domain, filled in from reference TRBV9 and TRBJ1-1, reads DSGVTQTPKHLITATGQRVTLRCSPRSGDLSVYWYQQSLDQGLQFLIQYYNGEERAKGNILERFSAQQFPDLHSELNLSSLELGDSALYFCASSLPDTEAFFGQGTRLTVV.